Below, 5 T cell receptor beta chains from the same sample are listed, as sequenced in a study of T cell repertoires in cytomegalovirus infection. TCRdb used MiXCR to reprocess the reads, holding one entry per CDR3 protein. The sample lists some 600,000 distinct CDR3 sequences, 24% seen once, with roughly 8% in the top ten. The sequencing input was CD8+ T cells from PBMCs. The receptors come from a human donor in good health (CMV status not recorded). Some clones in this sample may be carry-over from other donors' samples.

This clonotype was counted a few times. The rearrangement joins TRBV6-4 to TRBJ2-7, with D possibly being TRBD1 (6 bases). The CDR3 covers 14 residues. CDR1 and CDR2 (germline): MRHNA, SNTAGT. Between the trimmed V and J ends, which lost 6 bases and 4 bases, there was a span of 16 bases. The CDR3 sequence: CASSANRTVYEQYV. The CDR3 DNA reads TGTGCCAGCAGCGCAAACCGGACAGTATACGAGCAGTACGTC.

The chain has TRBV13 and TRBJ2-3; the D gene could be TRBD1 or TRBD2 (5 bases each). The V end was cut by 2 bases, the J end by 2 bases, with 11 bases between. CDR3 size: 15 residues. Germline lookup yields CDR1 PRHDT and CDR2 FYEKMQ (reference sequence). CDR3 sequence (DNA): TGTGCCAGCAGCTTAAAAGGGGACCACACAGATACGCAGTATTTT. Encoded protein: CASSLKGDHTDTQYF.

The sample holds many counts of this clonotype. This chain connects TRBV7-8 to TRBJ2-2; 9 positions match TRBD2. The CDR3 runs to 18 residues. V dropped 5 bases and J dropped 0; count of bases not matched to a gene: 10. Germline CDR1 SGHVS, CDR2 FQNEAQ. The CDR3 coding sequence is TGTGCCAGCAGCCAACCGACTAGCGGAGACGCGAACACCGGGGAGCTGTTTTTT. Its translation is CASSQPTSGDANTGELFF.

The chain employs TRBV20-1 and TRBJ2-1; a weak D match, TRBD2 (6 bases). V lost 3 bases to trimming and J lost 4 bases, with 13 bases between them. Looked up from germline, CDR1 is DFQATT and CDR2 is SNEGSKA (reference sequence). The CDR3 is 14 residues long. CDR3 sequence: CSASGAGIYNEQFF. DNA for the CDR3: TGCAGTGCTAGTGGGGCGGGGATTTACAATGAGCAGTTCTTC.

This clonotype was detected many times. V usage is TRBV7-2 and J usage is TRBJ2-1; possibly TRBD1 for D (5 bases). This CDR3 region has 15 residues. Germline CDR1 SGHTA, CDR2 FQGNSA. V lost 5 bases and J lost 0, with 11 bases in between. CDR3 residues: CASSIDSLSYNEQFF. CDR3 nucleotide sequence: TGTGCCAGCAGCATCGACAGCCTCTCCTACAATGAGCAGTTCTTC.